This entry lists 2 T cell receptor beta chains sequenced from one sample in a study of cytomegalovirus exposure and HLA in healthy donors. Researchers ran the PCR with 60 Vbeta and 13 Jbeta primers. Assay used: immunoSEQ multiplex PCR; TCRdb lists only in-frame clones, some missing. Its listing shows about 34,000 clones. Sequencing used PBMCs. Every receptor here comes from a woman aged 40-49 years in good health and CMV-seropositive.

This chain connects TRBV4-1 to TRBJ2-1; TRBD2 matches 13 bases. The CDR3 consists of 16 residues. Germline V gene data show CDR1 as MGHRA and CDR2 as YSYEKL. The ends lost 3 bases at V and 6 bases at J; junction bases unmatched: 5. CDR3: CASSQAGLAGSNEQFF. The CDR3 DNA follows: TGCGCCAGCAGCCAGGCGGGACTAGCGGGATCCAATGAGCAGTTCTTC.

The chain combines TRBV25-1 with TRBJ1-1; 7 bases agree with TRBD1. The CDR3 covers 11 residues. Germline assignment: CDR1 MGHDK and CDR2 SYGVNS. V lost 10 bases and J lost 6; bases outside the gene matches: 5. CDR3 protein: CATRDRPEAFF. In nucleotides, the CDR3 is TGTGCCACCCGGGACAGACCTGAAGCTTTCTTT.